These T cell receptor beta chains were read from a single sample in a study of T cell responses to AZD1222 COVID-19 vaccine. Libraries were prepared by immunoSEQ multiplex PCR; TCRdb keeps only in-frame clonotypes and omits some of them. The listing contains 150,000 or so clones. The sequenced material came from peripheral blood. These receptors were obtained from an adult in good health. Each CDR3 is given with its conserved first and last residue. The order of the fields is V gene, J gene, D gene, CDR3 protein, CDR3 DNA. The D gene is left open where the match is weak.

TRBV28	TRBJ1-1	NA	CASSLLGGSTNTEAFF	TGTGCCAGCAGTCTCCTCGGGGGAAGTACGAACACTGAAGCTTTCTTT
TRBV6-5	TRBJ1-2	NA	CASSSGNYGYTF	TGTGCCAGCAGTTCAGGGAACTATGGCTACACCTTC
TRBV28	TRBJ1-1	TRBD1	CASSPLDRVGGPLGEAFF	TGTGCCAGCAGTCCGCTGGACAGGGTCGGAGGGCCCCTAGGGGAAGCTTTCTTT
TRBV6-5	TRBJ1-5	NA	CASSRTYNQPQHF	TGTGCCAGCAGCCGGACCTACAATCAGCCCCAGCATTTT
TRBV4-3	TRBJ1-1	NA	CASSQRGKNTEAFF	TGCGCCAGCAGCCAACGAGGGAAGAACACTGAAGCTTTCTTT
TRBV12-3/TRBV12-4	TRBJ1-2	NA	CASSSPQSYGYTF	TGTGCCAGCAGTTCCCCGCAAAGTTATGGCTACACCTTC
TRBV4-2	TRBJ1-1	NA	CASSQVFWVVFF	TGTGCCAGCAGCCAAGTATTCTGGGTGGTTTTCTTT
TRBV7-2	TRBJ2-5	NA	CASSPGQIPETQYF	TGTGCCAGCAGCCCGGGGCAAATCCCAGAGACCCAGTACTTC
TRBV7-6	TRBJ2-5	NA	CASSQQGTYQETQYF	TGTGCCAGCAGCCAGCAGGGGACGTACCAAGAGACCCAGTACTTC
TRBV6-2/TRBV6-3	TRBJ2-7	NA	CASSNPAGLSYEQYF	TGTGCCAGCAGTAACCCCGCAGGGCTCTCCTACGAGCAGTACTTC
TRBV7-9	TRBJ1-1	NA	CASSLTDSTEAFF	TGTGCCAGCAGCTTAACGGACAGCACTGAAGCTTTCTTT